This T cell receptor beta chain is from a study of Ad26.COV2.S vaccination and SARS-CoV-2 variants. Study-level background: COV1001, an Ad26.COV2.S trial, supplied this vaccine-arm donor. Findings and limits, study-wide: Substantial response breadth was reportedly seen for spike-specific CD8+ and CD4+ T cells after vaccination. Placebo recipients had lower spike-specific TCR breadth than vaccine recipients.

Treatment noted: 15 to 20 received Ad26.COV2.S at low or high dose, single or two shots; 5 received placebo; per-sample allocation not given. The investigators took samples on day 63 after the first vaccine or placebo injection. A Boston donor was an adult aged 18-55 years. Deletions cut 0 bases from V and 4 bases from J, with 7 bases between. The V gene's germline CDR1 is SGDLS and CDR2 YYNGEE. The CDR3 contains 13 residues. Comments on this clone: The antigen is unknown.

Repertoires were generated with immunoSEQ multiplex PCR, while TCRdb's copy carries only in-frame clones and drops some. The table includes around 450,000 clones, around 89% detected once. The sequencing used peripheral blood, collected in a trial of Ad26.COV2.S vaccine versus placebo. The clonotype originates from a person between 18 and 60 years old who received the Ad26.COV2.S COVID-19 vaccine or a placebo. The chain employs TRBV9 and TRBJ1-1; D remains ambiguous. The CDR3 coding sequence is TGTGCCAGCAGCGTAGACGGGCCCACTGAAGCTTTCTTT. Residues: CASSVDGPTEAFF.